Shown below are 10 T cell receptor beta chains from a single sample sequenced in a study of T cell responses to AZD1222 COVID-19 vaccine. Some clones are missing from TCRdb's copy, which holds only in-frame ones; the method was immunoSEQ multiplex PCR. The table lists 120,000 to 150,000 clones, around nine tenths of them singletons, with approximately 2.7% in the top ten. The source was peripheral blood, collected on day 0 of MenACWY control vaccination. The receptors originated from an adult in good health.

There are a few counts of this clone. V is TRBV14 and J is TRBJ2-7; unclear D gene. There are 11 residues in the CDR3. Trimming stripped 1 base from V and 2 bases from J, with 0 bases between. Looked up from germline, CDR1 is SGHDN and CDR2 is FVKESK. In nucleotides, the CDR3 is TGTGCCAGCAGCCAAGCCTACGAGCAGTACTTC. This translates into CASSQAYEQYF.

CDR3 sequence: CASSLELVWNTGELFF. The CDR3 bases are TGTGCCAGCAGCTTAGAACTGGTATGGAACACCGGGGAGCTGTTTTTT. The V and J genes are TRBV11-2 and TRBJ2-2; D is uncertain. The length of the CDR3 is 16 residues. Germline loops: CDR1 SGHAT, CDR2 FQNNGV. V lost 0 bases and J 1 base, leaving 9 bases between the germline ends. The full variable domain, in which reference TRBV11-2 and TRBJ2-2 provide the parts outside the CDR3, is EAGVAQSPRYKIIEKRQSVAFWCNPISGHATLYWYQQILGQGPKLLIQFQNNGVVDDSQLPKDRFSAERLKGVDSTLKIQPAKLEDSAVYLCASSLELVWNTGELFFGEGSRLTVL.

The chain links TRBV12-5 to TRBJ1-2; D remains unclear. Trimming pared 2 bases from V and 4 bases from J, leaving 11 bases between. The CDR3 extends over 14 amino acids. Per the germline V gene, CDR1 is LGHNT and CDR2 is FRNRAP. Written as DNA, the CDR3 is TGTGCTAGTGGTTTGTCCCGGACTGGCTATGGCTACACCTTC. It translates to CASGLSRTGYGYTF.

The rearrangement uses TRBV4-2 and TRBJ2-7, with 8 positions matching TRBD2. This CDR3 is 15 amino acids long. J lost 0 bases, V lost 0 bases, and 1 base had no gene match. The V gene's germline CDR1 is LGHNA and CDR2 YNFKEQ. CDR3 sequence reads: CASSQDGTSSYEQYF. DNA of the CDR3: TGTGCCAGCAGCCAAGACGGGACTAGCTCCTACGAGCAGTACTTC.

V usage is TRBV19 and J usage is TRBJ1-1; perhaps TRBD1 as D (5 bases). The CDR3 contains 13 residues. With 8 bases removed from V and 5 bases from J, the gap between germline ends came to 15 bases. Germline V gene data show CDR1 as LNHDA and CDR2 as SQIVND (reference sequence). As DNA, the CDR3 is TGTGCCAGTGGCCGCGGGGGAGGGACTGAAGCTTTCTTT. Protein sequence: CASGRGGGTEAFF.

The J gene is TRBJ1-1, the V gene TRBV5-4; a possible D gene is TRBD1 (6 bases). The germline CDR1 and CDR2 sequences are SGHNT and YYREEE (reference sequence). Trimming took off 0 bases at V and 2 bases at J, with 14 bases between the two ends. This CDR3 comprises 16 residues. The CDR3 here is CASSLGGHDGNTEAFF. CDR3 in DNA: TGTGCCAGCAGCTTGGGGGGACACGACGGAAACACTGAAGCTTTCTTT.

This chain joins TRBV18 and TRBJ1-4; perhaps TRBD1 as D (6 bases). Germline loops: CDR1 KGHSH, CDR2 LQKENI. Trimming took 4 bases from V and 0 from J, leaving 18 bases between them. The CDR3 covers 18 residues. The CDR3 loop reads CASSRNKGGGTTNEKLFF. For the CDR3, the DNA is TGTGCCAGCTCACGCAACAAGGGGGGCGGCACAACTAATGAAAAACTGTTTTTT.

The V and J genes are TRBV7-9 and TRBJ2-7, with TRBD2 as a possible D gene (6 bases). Trimming cost V 1 base and J 5 bases, with 12 bases left between them. This CDR3 has 14 amino acids. Germline lookup yields CDR1 SEHNR and CDR2 FQNEAQ (reference sequence). Here the CDR3 DNA reads TGTGCCAGCAGCTTAGAACTAGCAGGCAACGAGCAGTACTTC. This translates into CASSLELAGNEQYF. Full variable domain (outside the CDR3, taken from reference TRBV7-9 and TRBJ2-7): DTGVSQNPRHKITKRGQNVTFRCDPISEHNRLYWYRQTLGQGPEFLTYFQNEAQLEKSRLLSDRFSAERPKGSFSTLEIQRTEQGDSAMYLCASSLELAGNEQYFGPGTRLTVT.

In this sample, this clone turned up once. The gene calls are TRBV30 and TRBJ1-1; no definite D call. CDR1 is GTSNPN, CDR2 SVGIG, per germline (reference sequence). The V and J ends lost 0 bases and 11 bases respectively, with 19 bases between them. The CDR3 has 14 amino acids. The CDR3 region is CAWSVLGSSLEAFF. The CDR3 DNA reads as TGTGCCTGGAGTGTATTAGGATCCTCCTTAGAGGCTTTCTTT.

V and J are TRBV28 and TRBJ2-1; D is unclear. Trimming cost V 7 bases and J 11 bases, with 21 bases left between them. Germline values: CDR1 MDHEN, CDR2 SYDVKM. The CDR3 runs 14 residues. CDR3 protein: CASNPDQPLPKQFF. CDR3 DNA: TGTGCCAGCAACCCGGACCAGCCGCTACCCAAGCAGTTCTTC.